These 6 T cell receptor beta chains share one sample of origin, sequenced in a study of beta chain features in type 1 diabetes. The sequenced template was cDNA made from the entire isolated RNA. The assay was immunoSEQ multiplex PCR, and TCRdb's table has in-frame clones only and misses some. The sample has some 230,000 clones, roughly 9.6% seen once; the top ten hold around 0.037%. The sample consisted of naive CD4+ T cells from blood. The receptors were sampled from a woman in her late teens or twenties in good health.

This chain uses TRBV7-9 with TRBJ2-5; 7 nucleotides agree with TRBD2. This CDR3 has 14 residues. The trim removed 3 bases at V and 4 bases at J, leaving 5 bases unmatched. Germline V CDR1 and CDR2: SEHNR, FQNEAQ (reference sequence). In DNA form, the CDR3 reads TGTGCCAGCAGCTTGCGGGAGTTAAGAGAGACCCAGTACTTC. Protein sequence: CASSLRELRETQYF.

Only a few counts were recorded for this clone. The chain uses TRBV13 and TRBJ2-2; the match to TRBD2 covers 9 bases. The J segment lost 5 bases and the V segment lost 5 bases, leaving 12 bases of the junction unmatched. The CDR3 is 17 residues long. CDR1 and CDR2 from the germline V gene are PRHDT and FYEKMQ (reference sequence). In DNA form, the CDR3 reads TGTGCCAGCAGCCCAGTTGGGCGGGGGGGCCGTACCGGGGAGCTGTTTTTT. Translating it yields CASSPVGRGGRTGELFF.

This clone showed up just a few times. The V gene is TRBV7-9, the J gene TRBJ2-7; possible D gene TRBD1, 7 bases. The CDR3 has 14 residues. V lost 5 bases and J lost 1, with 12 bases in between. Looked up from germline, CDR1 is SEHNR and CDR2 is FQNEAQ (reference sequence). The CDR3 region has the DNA TGTGCCAGCAGCCAAGCAGGGGGGTCCTACGAGCAGTACTTC. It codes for CASSQAGGSYEQYF.

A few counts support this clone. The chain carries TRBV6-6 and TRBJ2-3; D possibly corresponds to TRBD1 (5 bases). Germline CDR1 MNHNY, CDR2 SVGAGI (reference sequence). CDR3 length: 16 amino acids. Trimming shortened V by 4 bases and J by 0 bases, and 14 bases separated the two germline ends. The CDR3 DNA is TGTGCCAGCAGTTCCCCTCTAGGGGCTAGCACAGATACGCAGTATTTT. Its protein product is CASSSPLGASTDTQYF.

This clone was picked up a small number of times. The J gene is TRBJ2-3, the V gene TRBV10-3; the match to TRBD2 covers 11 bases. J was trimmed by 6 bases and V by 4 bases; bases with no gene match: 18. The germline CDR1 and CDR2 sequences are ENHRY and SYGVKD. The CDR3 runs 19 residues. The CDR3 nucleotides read TGTGCCATCAGTGCCACTAGCGGGAGTGGCCCTTCCGTCAGGGATACGCAGTATTTT. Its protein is CAISATSGSGPSVRDTQYF.

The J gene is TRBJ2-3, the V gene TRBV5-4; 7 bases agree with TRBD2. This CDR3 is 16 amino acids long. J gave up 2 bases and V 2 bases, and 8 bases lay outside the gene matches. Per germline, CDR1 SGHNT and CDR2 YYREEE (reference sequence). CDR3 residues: CASSFVGGSTTDTQYF. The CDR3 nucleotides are TGTGCCAGCAGCTTTGTGGGCGGGAGTACCACAGATACGCAGTATTTT.